The sequence of this TCR beta chain was determined in a study of memory CD4+ T cells and cytomegalovirus serostatus. Notes on the study in general: Suggested: most of the CMV-linked TCR signature lies in CD4+ memory cells.

The sort gate was single viable CD3+CD4+CD8-CD45RO+ cells for memory CD4+ T cells. Assay used: immunoSEQ multiplex PCR; TCRdb lists only in-frame clones, some missing. The sample holds around 53,000 clones, about 80% seen once. In regard to this clone: Its specificity is not known.

The origin of this receptor is an adult in good health and CMV-seropositive. The sequencing input was memory CD4+ T cells from blood.

The CDR3 nucleotides read TGTGCCAGCAGTTACCGTCCTGGGGACACTGAAGCTTTCTTT. Its protein product is CASSYRPGDTEAFF. This rearrangement joins TRBV6-6 to TRBJ1-1; the D is unclear. Per the germline V gene, CDR1 is MNHNY and CDR2 is SVGAGI (reference sequence). V lost 2 bases and J lost 3, with 10 bases in between. This CDR3 is built from 14 residues.